This record looks at one T cell receptor (beta chain) sequence and its context. Its antigen remains unknown. The method was immunoSEQ multiplex PCR; TCRdb's version includes in-frame clones alone and lacks a portion of them. The sample lists about 120,000 clones, 92% occurring once. CDR1 and CDR2 from the germline V gene are SQVTM and ANQGSEA. The length of the CDR3 is 11 residues. V shed 6 bases and J shed 7 bases, with 12 bases lying between them. This sample is part of a study of T cell responses to AZD1222 COVID-19 vaccine. Findings and caveats of the study: The donor group comprised mostly white British people and more females; the analysis possibly underestimated clonal diversity. Baseline serostatus was positive in only a handful of AZD1222 recipients.

Sample: peripheral blood, taken on day 0 of AZD1222 vaccination. This TCR derives from an adult in good health. This chain connects TRBV29-1 to TRBJ1-1; D is perhaps TRBD1 (5 bases). CDR3 in amino acids: CSVGALDEAFF. The CDR3 bases are TGCAGCGTAGGGGCTCTAGATGAAGCTTTCTTT.